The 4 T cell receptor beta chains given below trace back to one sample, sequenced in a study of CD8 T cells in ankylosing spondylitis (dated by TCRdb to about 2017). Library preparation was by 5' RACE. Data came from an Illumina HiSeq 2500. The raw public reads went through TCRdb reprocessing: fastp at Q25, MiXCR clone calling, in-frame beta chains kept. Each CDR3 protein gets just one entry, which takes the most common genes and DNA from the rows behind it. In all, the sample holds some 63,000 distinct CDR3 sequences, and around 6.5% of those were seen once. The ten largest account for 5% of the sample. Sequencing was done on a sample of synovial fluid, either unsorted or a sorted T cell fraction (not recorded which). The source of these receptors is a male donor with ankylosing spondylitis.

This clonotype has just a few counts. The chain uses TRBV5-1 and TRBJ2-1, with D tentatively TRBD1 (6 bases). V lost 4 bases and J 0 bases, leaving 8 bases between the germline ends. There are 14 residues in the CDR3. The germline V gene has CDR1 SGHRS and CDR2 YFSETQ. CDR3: CASSLDSSYNEQFF. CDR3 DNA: TGCGCCAGCAGCCTGGACAGCTCCTACAATGAGCAGTTCTTC.

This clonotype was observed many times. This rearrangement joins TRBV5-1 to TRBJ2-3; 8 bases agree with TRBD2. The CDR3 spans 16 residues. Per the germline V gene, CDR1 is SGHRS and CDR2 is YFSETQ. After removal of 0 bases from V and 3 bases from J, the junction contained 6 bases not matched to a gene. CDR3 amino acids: CASSLALAGLTDTQYF. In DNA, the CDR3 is TGCGCCAGCAGCTTGGCCCTAGCGGGTTTAACAGATACGCAGTATTTT.

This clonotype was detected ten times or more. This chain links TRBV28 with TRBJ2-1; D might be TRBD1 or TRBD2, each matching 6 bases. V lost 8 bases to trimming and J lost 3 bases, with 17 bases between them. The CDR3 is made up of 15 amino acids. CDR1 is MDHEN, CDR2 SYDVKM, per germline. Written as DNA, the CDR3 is TGTGCCAGCGGGACTCGGCAGGGGCTCTACAATGAGCAGTTCTTC. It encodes CASGTRQGLYNEQFF.

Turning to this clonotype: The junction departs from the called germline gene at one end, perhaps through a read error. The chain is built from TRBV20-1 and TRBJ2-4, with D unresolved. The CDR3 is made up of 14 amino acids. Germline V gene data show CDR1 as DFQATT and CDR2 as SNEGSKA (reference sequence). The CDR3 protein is CSASGGIAQNIQYF. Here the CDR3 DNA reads TGCAGTGCTAGCGGTGGTATAGCCCAAAACATTCAGTACTTC.